A selection of T cell receptor beta chains follows, all from one sample in a study of cytomegalovirus exposure and HLA in healthy donors. TCRdb's copy holds only in-frame clones and misses some; the assay was immunoSEQ multiplex PCR. The table records tens of thousands of clones, 79% of them present only once. What was sequenced was PBMCs. These receptors all stem from a woman aged 40 to 49 in good health and CMV-seronegative. The CDR3 runs from the conserved cysteine through the conserved F or W. A D gene is named only where the DNA matches it firmly. The size of a clone is reported for some rows only, either as once, few or many, or as a class for expanded clones.

clone size	V gene	D gene	J gene	CDR3 protein	CDR3 DNA
.	TRBV6-5	TRBD1	TRBJ1-6	CASSYMGTGDSPLHF	TGTGCCAGCAGTTACATGGGGACAGGGGATTCACCCCTCCACTTT
few	TRBV4-2	TRBD1	TRBJ2-7	CASSQEGALTGGDEQYF	TGTGCCAGCAGCCAAGAAGGGGCCCTTACAGGGGGCGACGAGCAGTACTTC
.	TRBV6-5	TRBD1	TRBJ2-5	CASGQGQETQYF	TGTGCCAGCGGACAGGGACAAGAGACCCAGTACTTC
.	TRBV7-3	TRBD2	TRBJ2-2	CASSLGTSGTGELFF	TGTGCCAGCAGCTTGGGGACTAGCGGAACCGGGGAGCTGTTTTTT
once	TRBV28	TRBD1	TRBJ2-5	CASSTNGQGRQETQYF	TGTGCCAGCAGTACAAATGGACAGGGTCGGCAAGAGACCCAGTACTTC
.	TRBV4-2	.	TRBJ2-3	CASSQDPTGTSTDTQYF	TGTGCCAGCAGCCAAGATCCGACAGGAACTAGCACAGATACGCAGTATTTT
.	TRBV28	TRBD1	TRBJ1-6	CATVSQGANNSPLHF	TGTGCCACCGTTTCTCAGGGGGCTAATAATTCACCCCTCCACTTT
once	TRBV5-6	.	TRBJ1-5	CASSLGGGLGQPQHF	TGTGCCAGCAGCTTGGGGGGAGGATTGGGCCAGCCCCAGCATTTT
once	TRBV7-2	TRBD1	TRBJ1-6	CASKRTGGVYNSPLHF	TGTGCCAGCAAGAGGACAGGGGGCGTCTATAATTCACCCCTCCACTTT
.	TRBV9	TRBD2	TRBJ2-3	CASSVAAGEVDTQYF	TGTGCCAGCAGCGTAGCTGCGGGGGAGGTAGATACGCAGTATTTT
.	TRBV13	.	TRBJ1-4	CASSLTTGSNEKLFF	TGTGCCAGCAGCTTAACGACAGGATCTAATGAAAAACTGTTTTTT
.	TRBV28	.	TRBJ1-4	CASSPRTSPQKLFF	TGTGCCAGCAGTCCCAGGACATCCCCCCAAAAACTGTTTTTT
.	TRBV18	.	TRBJ1-1	CASSQIQEIGAEAFF	TGTGCCAGCTCACAGATACAGGAAATAGGAGCTGAAGCTTTCTTT
once	TRBV12-5	TRBD2	TRBJ2-1	CASGPAPGTSGGGSYNEQFF	TGTGCTAGTGGTCCGGCACCCGGGACTAGCGGGGGTGGATCCTACAATGAGCAGTTCTTC
few	TRBV27	.	TRBJ1-1	CASSGKGGTEAFF	TGTGCCAGCAGTGGGAAAGGGGGCACTGAAGCTTTCTTT
.	TRBV4-1	TRBD2	TRBJ2-1	CASSQGASGGAFYNEQFF	TGCGCCAGCAGCCAAGGGGCTAGCGGGGGGGCCTTTTACAATGAGCAGTTCTTC
.	TRBV6-6	.	TRBJ2-2	CASSFSSFDNTGELFF	TGTGCCAGCAGCTTCTCTAGCTTTGATAACACCGGGGAGCTGTTTTTT
.	TRBV14	.	TRBJ1-1	CASSQEPGNTEAFF	TGTGCCAGCAGCCAAGAACCCGGGAACACTGAAGCTTTCTTT
.	TRBV9	.	TRBJ1-5	CASSPSDNQPQHF	TGTGCCAGCAGCCCCTCAGATAATCAGCCCCAGCATTTT
few	TRBV7-2	.	TRBJ1-3	CASSLDFVIGNTIYF	TGTGCCAGCAGCTTAGATTTTGTTATTGGAAACACCATATATTTT
.	TRBV15	.	TRBJ1-5	CATSRERGSGNQPQHF	TGTGCCACCAGCAGAGAGCGCGGGAGTGGAAATCAGCCCCAGCATTTT
once	TRBV6-4	.	TRBJ1-1	CASSETENTEAFF	TGTGCCAGCAGCGAGACAGAGAACACTGAAGCTTTCTTT
.	TRBV5-6	.	TRBJ2-3	CASSLLARDTQYF	TGTGCCAGCAGCTTACTAGCAAGAGATACGCAGTATTTT
few	TRBV28	.	TRBJ1-5	CASSSGYNQPQHF	TGTGCCAGCAGTTCAGGATACAATCAGCCCCAGCATTTT
few	TRBV27	.	TRBJ1-1	CASSLKSQGSTVKAFF	TGTGCCAGCAGTTTAAAGTCGCAGGGATCCACTGTTAAAGCTTTCTTT
.	TRBV4-1	TRBD1	TRBJ1-2	CASSHPLSDRGRAHF	TGCGCCAGCAGCCACCCCCTGTCGGACAGGGGCCGAGCCCACTTC
.	TRBV2	.	TRBJ1-6	CASRQDNSPLHF	TGTGCCAGCAGACAGGATAATTCACCCCTCCACTTT
once	TRBV5-8	.	TRBJ2-1	CASSLWRGGRNNEQFF	TGTGCCAGCAGCTTGTGGAGGGGGGGGAGAAACAATGAGCAGTTCTTC
.	TRBV5-4	TRBD1	TRBJ1-1	CASSLQGGMTPEAFF	TGTGCCAGCAGCCTCCAGGGGGGAATGACCCCTGAAGCTTTCTTT
.	TRBV5-1	.	TRBJ2-3	CASSLEARTDTQYF	TGCGCCAGCAGCTTGGAAGCCCGCACAGATACGCAGTATTTT
.	TRBV5-4	.	TRBJ1-1	CASSPSGVAGLMNTEAFF	TGTGCCAGCAGCCCCTCGGGAGTCGCGGGACTGATGAACACTGAAGCTTTCTTT
once	TRBV19	.	TRBJ1-5	CASLGQRQPQHF	TGTGCCAGTCTCGGACAGAGACAGCCCCAGCATTTT
.	TRBV28	TRBD2	TRBJ2-1	CASSLVAGGSYNEQFF	TGTGCCAGCAGTTTAGTGGCGGGGGGATCCTACAATGAGCAGTTCTTC
.	TRBV6-1	.	TRBJ1-2	CASRERGQDYGYTF	TGTGCCAGCAGAGAGCGGGGGCAGGACTATGGCTACACCTTC
.	TRBV28	.	TRBJ2-2	CASVRYTGELFF	TGTGCCAGCGTACGGTACACCGGGGAGCTGTTTTTT
.	TRBV7-2	TRBD1	TRBJ2-2	CASSLDGTGVTGELFF	TGTGCCAGCAGCTTAGATGGGACAGGGGTCACCGGGGAGCTGTTTTTT
once	TRBV29-1	.	TRBJ1-1	CSVEEGFTEAFF	TGCAGCGTTGAGGAGGGATTCACTGAAGCTTTCTTT
few	TRBV4-3	.	TRBJ1-2	CASSQDRGAVTTGYTF	TGCGCCAGCAGCCAAGATCGGGGAGCCGTCACTACTGGCTACACCTTC
few	TRBV4-2	.	TRBJ1-3	CASSQERVHSGNTIYF	TGTGCCAGCAGCCAAGAGCGGGTACACTCTGGAAACACCATATATTTT
.	TRBV2	.	TRBJ1-1	CASKLWREETEAFF	TGTGCCAGCAAACTCTGGAGGGAGGAGACTGAAGCTTTCTTT